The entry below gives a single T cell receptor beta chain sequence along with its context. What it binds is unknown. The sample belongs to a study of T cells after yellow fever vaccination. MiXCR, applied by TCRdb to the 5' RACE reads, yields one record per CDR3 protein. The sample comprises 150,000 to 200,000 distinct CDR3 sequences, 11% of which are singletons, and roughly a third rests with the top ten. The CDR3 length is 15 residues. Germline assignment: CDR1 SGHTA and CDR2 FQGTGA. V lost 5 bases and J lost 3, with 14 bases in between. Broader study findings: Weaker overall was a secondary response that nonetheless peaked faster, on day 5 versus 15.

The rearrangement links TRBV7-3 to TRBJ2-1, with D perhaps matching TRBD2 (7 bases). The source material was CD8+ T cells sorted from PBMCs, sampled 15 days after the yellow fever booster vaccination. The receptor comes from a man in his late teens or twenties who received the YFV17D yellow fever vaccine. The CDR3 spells CASSRGGAIYNEQFF. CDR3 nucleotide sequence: TGTGCCAGCAGCCGAGGGGGGGCCATCTACAATGAGCAGTTCTTC.